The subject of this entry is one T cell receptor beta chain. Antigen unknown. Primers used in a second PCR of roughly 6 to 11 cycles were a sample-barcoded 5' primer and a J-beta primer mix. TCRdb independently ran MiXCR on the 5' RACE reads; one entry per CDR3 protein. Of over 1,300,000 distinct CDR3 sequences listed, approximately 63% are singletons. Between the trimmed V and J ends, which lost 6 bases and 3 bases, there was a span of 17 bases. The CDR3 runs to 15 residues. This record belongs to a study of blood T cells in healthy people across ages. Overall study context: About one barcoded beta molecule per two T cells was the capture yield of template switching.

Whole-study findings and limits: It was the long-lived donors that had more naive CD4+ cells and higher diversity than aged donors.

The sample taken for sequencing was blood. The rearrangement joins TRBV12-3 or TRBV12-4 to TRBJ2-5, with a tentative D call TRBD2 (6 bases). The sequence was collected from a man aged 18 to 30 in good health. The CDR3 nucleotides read TGTGCCAGCAGCACGAACCGGGACTCTAAAGAGACCCAGTACTTC. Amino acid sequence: CASSTNRDSKETQYF.